Sequencing of this T cell receptor (beta chain) was carried out in a study of post-analysis software for immune sequencing data. On the study more broadly: Courses of disease covered relapsing-remitting, secondary progressive and progressive-relapsing multiple sclerosis.

Study-level points and caveats: F-measure co-clustering was strong for batch-matched samples. When patients were compared with controls, about five TRBV segments were more frequent, TRBV5-6, TRBV5-1 and TRBV20-1 among them. When compared against controls, multiple sclerosis patients showed significantly lower normalized Chao1 diversity.

With respect to this clonotype: Its antigen remains unknown.

This CDR3 is 14 amino acids long. Germline CDR1 and CDR2: MNHEY and SVGAGI. V lost 0 bases and J lost 5, with 10 bases in between. Unique molecular identifiers had been added to the TCR beta cDNA libraries. In TCRdb, the PCR reads were re-called with MiXCR into one record per CDR3 protein. This sample has some 260,000 distinct CDR3 sequences, with 36% found just once. This receptor was taken from a girl aged 5 to 17 with multiple sclerosis. The J gene is TRBJ1-1, the V gene TRBV6-5; D gene uncertain. Sequencing input: blood. This chain's CDR3 is CASSYSERATEAFF. CDR3 coding DNA: TGTGCCAGCAGTTACTCCGAGAGGGCTACTGAAGCTTTCTTT.